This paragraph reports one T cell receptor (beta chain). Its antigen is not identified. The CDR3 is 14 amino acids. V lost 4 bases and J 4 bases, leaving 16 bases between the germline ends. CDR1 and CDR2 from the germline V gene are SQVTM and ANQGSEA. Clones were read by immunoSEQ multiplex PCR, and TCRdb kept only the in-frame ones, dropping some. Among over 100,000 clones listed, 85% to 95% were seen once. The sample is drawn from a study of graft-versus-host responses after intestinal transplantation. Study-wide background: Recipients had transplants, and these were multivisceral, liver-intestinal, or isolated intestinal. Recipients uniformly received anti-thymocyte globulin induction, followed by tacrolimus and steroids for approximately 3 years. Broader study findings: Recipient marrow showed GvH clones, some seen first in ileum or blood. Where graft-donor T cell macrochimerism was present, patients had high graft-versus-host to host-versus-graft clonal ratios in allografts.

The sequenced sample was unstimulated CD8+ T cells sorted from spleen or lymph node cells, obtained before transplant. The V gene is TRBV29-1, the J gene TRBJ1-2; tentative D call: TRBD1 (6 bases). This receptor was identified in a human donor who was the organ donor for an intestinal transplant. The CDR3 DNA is TGCAGCGTTGCCCCATTTACAGGGACCTATGGCTACACCTTC. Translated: CSVAPFTGTYGYTF.